This T cell receptor (beta chain) originates from a study of cytomegalovirus exposure and HLA in healthy donors. Turning to the study itself: Early release data held tens of millions of unique TCRs from HLA-typed donors.

This clone was recorded once. An end of the junction differs from the germline gene, which may be a read error. With 60 Vbeta and 13 Jbeta primers, the PCR was carried out. Some clones are missing from TCRdb's copy, which holds only in-frame ones; the method was immunoSEQ multiplex PCR. The table lists around 200,000 clones, 70% to 80% of them singletons. Material: PBMCs. This receptor was obtained from a male donor in good health and CMV-seronegative.

CDR3 nucleotide sequence: TGTTCCAGCAGCTTATTCGGGACAACAAAGAACACTGAAGCTTTCTTT. Translating it yields CSSSLFGTTKNTEAFF. The chain has TRBV7-9 and TRBJ1-1; tentative D call: TRBD1 (6 bases). Looked up from germline, CDR1 is SEHNR and CDR2 is FQNEAQ (reference sequence). The CDR3 runs to 16 residues.